This entry lists 18 T cell receptor beta chains sequenced from one sample in a study of cytomegalovirus exposure and HLA in healthy donors. The repertoire was sequenced with immunoSEQ multiplex PCR; TCRdb's copy has only in-frame clones and lacks some. The sample lists 110,000 to 150,000 clones; approximately 90% were seen once. Sequenced: PBMCs. Receptor source: a young man in good health and CMV-seronegative.

The chain carries TRBV7-3 and TRBJ1-2; D is possibly TRBD1 (6 bases). The CDR3 length is 16 residues. CDR1 is SGHTA, CDR2 FQGTGA, per germline. V shed 0 bases and J shed 6 bases, with 17 bases lying between them. Here the CDR3 DNA reads TGTGCCAGCAGCTTAACTGGACAGACCCAACGGGATGGCTACACCTTC. Its protein is CASSLTGQTQRDGYTF.

This chain joins TRBV6-5 and TRBJ1-1, with 8 bases that match TRBD1. Unmatched junction bases numbered 9, after V lost 6 bases and J lost 6 bases. The CDR3 has 14 amino acids. The germline V gene has CDR1 MNHEY and CDR2 SVGAGI. The CDR3 nucleotides are TGTGCCAGCAGCCTCAGGGGGCTGCGACCTGAAGCTTTCTTT. Translation: CASSLRGLRPEAFF.

The rearrangement uses TRBV7-9 and TRBJ2-6; perhaps TRBD1 as D (5 bases). Germline V lookup: CDR1 SEHNR, CDR2 FQNEAQ (reference sequence). This CDR3 is 17 amino acids long. Trimming took off 4 bases at V and 0 bases at J, with 13 bases between the two ends. The CDR3 protein is CASSYRTPSSGANVLTF. CDR3 coding DNA: TGTGCCAGCAGCTATAGGACACCTAGCTCTGGGGCCAACGTCCTGACTTTC.

The chain is built from TRBV7-2 and TRBJ1-3; maybe TRBD1 (5 bases). V was pared by 1 base and J by 0 bases, with 7 bases between. Looked up from germline, CDR1 is SGHTA and CDR2 is FQGNSA. This CDR3 has 15 amino acids. The CDR3 spells CASSLEDNSGNTIYF. CDR3 DNA sequence: TGTGCCAGCAGCTTAGAGGACAACTCTGGAAACACCATATATTTT.

V and J are TRBV28 and TRBJ2-7; 7 nucleotides align to TRBD1. Germline V gene data show CDR1 as MDHEN and CDR2 as SYDVKM. After removal of 6 bases from V and 3 bases from J, the junction contained 11 bases not matched to a gene. This CDR3 has 15 residues. Here the CDR3 reads CASSLAATGDYEQYF. Here the CDR3 DNA reads TGTGCCAGCAGCTTAGCCGCCACAGGGGACTACGAGCAGTACTTC.

The V gene is TRBV9, the J gene TRBJ2-7; 7 bases are shared with TRBD1. Germline loops: CDR1 SGDLS, CDR2 YYNGEE. The CDR3 has 16 amino acids. V lost 3 bases to trimming and J lost 4 bases; unmatched junction nucleotides: 13. CDR3 nucleotides: TGTGCCAGCAGCGCCACGACCGGGACAGCCGCTTACGAGCAGTACTTC. Translating it yields CASSATTGTAAYEQYF.

This clone was counted a few times. This chain joins TRBV4-1 and TRBJ2-7, with TRBD2 as a possible D gene (7 bases). V gave up 0 bases and J gave up 5 bases, with 11 bases separating them. There are 14 residues in the CDR3. Germline CDR1 and CDR2: MGHRA and YSYEKL. CDR3 protein: CASSQDPGGNEQYF. CDR3 bases: TGCGCCAGCAGCCAAGATCCGGGGGGCAACGAGCAGTACTTC.

This rearrangement joins TRBV6-1 to TRBJ1-3; possible D gene TRBD1, 5 bases. The germline V gene encodes CDR1 MNHNS and CDR2 SASEGT. The V end was cut by 2 bases, the J end by 3 bases, with 23 bases between. The CDR3 has 19 residues. This CDR3 is CASSEWGGSVASGGNTIYF. Written as DNA, the CDR3 is TGTGCCAGCAGTGAATGGGGGGGGAGTGTCGCCAGTGGTGGAAACACCATATATTTT.

This clone was detected only a few times. The rearrangement links TRBV10-3 to TRBJ1-2; no definite D call. The CDR3 sequence is 14 residues long. Trimming shortened V by 0 bases and J by 8 bases, and 13 bases separated the two germline ends. Germline V lookup: CDR1 ENHRY, CDR2 SYGVKD. CDR3 sequence (DNA): TGTGCCATCAGTGAGTCGATAGCCGTGAAAGGCTACACCTTC. Its translation is CAISESIAVKGYTF.

The chain couples TRBV29-1 to TRBJ1-1; the D is unclear. Germline V lookup: CDR1 SQVTM, CDR2 ANQGSEA. This CDR3 comprises 16 residues. V lost 5 bases and J 1 base, leaving 20 bases between the germline ends. In nucleotides, the CDR3 is TGCAGCGTTCTCCTAACCCCCGTGGGGAGGAACACTGAAGCTTTCTTT. Translated: CSVLLTPVGRNTEAFF.

The J gene is TRBJ2-3, the V gene TRBV7-9; no definite D call. There are 14 residues in the CDR3. The V end lost 5 bases, the J end lost 1 base, and 10 bases lay between the germline ends. Germline values: CDR1 SEHNR, CDR2 FQNEAQ (reference sequence). The CDR3 loop is CASSPAVGTDTQYF. CDR3 nucleotide sequence: TGTGCCAGCAGCCCCGCAGTGGGCACAGATACGCAGTATTTT.

This sequence joins TRBV5-5 and TRBJ1-4, with TRBD1 matching 7 bases. Germline V gene data show CDR1 as SGHKS and CDR2 as YYEKEE (reference sequence). This CDR3 has 14 residues. Trimming took 4 bases from V and 2 from J; bases not matched to a gene: 2. The DNA of the CDR3 is TGTGCCAGCAGCACGGGACAGACTAATGAAAAACTGTTTTTT. This codes for CASSTGQTNEKLFF.

The chain has TRBV7-9 and TRBJ2-7; TRBD1 matches at 11 bases. V dropped 4 bases and J dropped 2; count of bases not matched to a gene: 1. This CDR3 is built from 14 residues. The germline CDR1 and CDR2 sequences are SEHNR and FQNEAQ (reference sequence). In DNA, the CDR3 is TGTGCCAGCAGCTGGGACAGGGGGGCCTACGAGCAGTACGTC. Protein: CASSWDRGAYEQYV.

This chain links TRBV7-9 with TRBJ2-1, with 11 nucleotides matching TRBD2. There are 16 residues in the CDR3. Trimming cost V 4 bases and J 5 bases; bases outside gene matches: 7. The germline V gene has CDR1 SEHNR and CDR2 FQNEAQ (reference sequence). The CDR3 nucleotides read TGTGCCAGCAGCTCCTTGACTAGCGGGAAGGACAATGAGCAGTTCTTC. Translated, it gives CASSSLTSGKDNEQFF.

J is TRBJ2-2 and V is TRBV28; TRBD2 is a possible D gene (6 bases). This CDR3 has 14 residues. From germline, CDR1 is MDHEN and CDR2 SYDVKM. Trimming pared 10 bases from V and 7 bases from J, leaving 19 bases between. The chain's CDR3 is CATDHLEGSGELFF. DNA for the CDR3: TGTGCCACCGATCACTTGGAGGGGAGCGGGGAGCTGTTTTTT.

The CDR3 DNA reads TGTGCCAGCAGCTTAGCGCTAATGGACACTGAAGCTTTCTTT. It translates to CASSLALMDTEAFF. J is TRBJ1-1 and V is TRBV7-8, with unresolved D. V lost 0 bases and J lost 3, with 8 bases in between. This CDR3 spans 14 amino acids. Germline assignment: CDR1 SGHVS and CDR2 FQNEAQ.

The chain employs TRBV2 and TRBJ2-7; 9 nucleotides match TRBD2. This CDR3 is 15 amino acids long. V shed 3 bases and J 3 bases; nucleotides not matched to a gene: 6. Germline CDR1 SNHLY, CDR2 FYNNEI. CDR3 nucleotide sequence: TGTGCCAGCAGTGAGGGACTAGCAACAGTCTACGAGCAGTACGTC. This gives the protein CASSEGLATVYEQYV.

The genes are TRBV9 and TRBJ1-1; 7 bases map to TRBD1. CDR3 size: 15 residues. After removal of 1 base from V and 6 bases from J, the junction contained 9 bases not matched to a gene. Per the germline V gene, CDR1 is SGDLS and CDR2 is YYNGEE. The CDR3 region has the DNA TGTGCCAGCAGCGTAAATACAGGGGTGACGGCTGAAGCTTTCTTT. Translating gives CASSVNTGVTAEAFF.